These 9 T cell receptor beta chains were all obtained from the same sample, sequenced in a study of Tregs in tolerant kidney transplant recipients. Method: immunoSEQ multiplex PCR; TCRdb's copy keeps in-frame clones and lacks some. The repertoire includes over 50,000 clones, around four fifths of them detected once, and around 5.2% sits in the top ten. Sequencing used CD4+ T cells from blood. The receptors come from a human donor in good health.

V gene TRBV12-5 combines with J gene TRBJ1-4; 10 bases are shared with TRBD1. The CDR3 is 18 amino acids. The germline V gene encodes CDR1 LGHNT and CDR2 FRNRAP. J lost 8 bases, V lost 0 bases, and 12 bases had no gene match. The CDR3, as DNA: TGTGCTAGTGGTTTGGTACCTGGGACAGGGGCTTTAATAGAAAAACTGTTTTTT. Translated, it gives CASGLVPGTGALIEKLFF.

V is TRBV4-2 and J is TRBJ2-2, with 9 nucleotides matching TRBD2. The CDR3 has 14 amino acids. J was trimmed by 7 bases and V by 8 bases; bases with no gene match: 8. Per germline, CDR1 LGHNA and CDR2 YNFKEQ. The CDR3 loop is CASRLAGAIGELFF. The CDR3 region has the DNA TGTGCCAGCCGTTTAGCGGGAGCGATCGGGGAGCTGTTTTTT.

This rearrangement joins TRBV5-4 to TRBJ2-1; 10 positions match TRBD1. Germline-derived CDR1 and CDR2 are SGHNT and YYREEE (reference sequence). The CDR3 has 16 residues. J was trimmed by 7 bases and V by 4 bases; bases with no gene match: 11. CDR3: CASSATTGGELNEQFF. The CDR3 bases are TGTGCCAGCAGCGCGACGACAGGGGGCGAGCTTAATGAGCAGTTCTTC.

This rearrangement joins TRBV2 to TRBJ1-6, with 7 bases identical to TRBD1. This CDR3 has 14 amino acids. Germline V gives CDR1 SNHLY, CDR2 FYNNEI. V gave up 8 bases and J gave up 6 bases; unmatched junction bases: 7. As DNA, the CDR3 is TGTGCCAGCCTTGGGGACAGTGGTAATTCACCCCTCCACTTT. Translated: CASLGDSGNSPLHF.

V gene TRBV19 combines with J gene TRBJ2-7, with D tentatively TRBD1 (6 bases). Between the trimmed V and J ends, which lost 7 bases and 6 bases, there was a span of 10 bases. This CDR3 contains 11 residues. Germline assignment: CDR1 LNHDA and CDR2 SQIVND (reference sequence). This chain's CDR3 is CASNQGGEQYF. The CDR3 DNA reads TGTGCCAGTAATCAAGGGGGCGAGCAGTACTTC.

This CDR3 reads CASSLKGGIGNQPQHF. In DNA, the CDR3 is TGTGCCAGCAGCTTAAAAGGGGGTATCGGCAATCAGCCCCAGCATTTT. V and J are TRBV11-2 and TRBJ1-5, with a possible D match to TRBD1 (6 bases). V was shortened by 2 bases and J by 2 bases, with 13 bases between the two germline ends. The CDR3 has 16 amino acids. Germline V lookup: CDR1 SGHAT, CDR2 FQNNGV.

The rearrangement uses TRBV4-1 and TRBJ2-5, with D perhaps matching TRBD2 (5 bases). With 0 bases removed from V and 1 base from J, the gap between germline ends came to 9 bases. Germline V gene data show CDR1 as MGHRA and CDR2 as YSYEKL. The CDR3 runs to 15 residues. The CDR3 region is CASSQDEGFQETQYF. The CDR3, as DNA: TGCGCCAGCAGCCAAGATGAGGGTTTCCAAGAGACCCAGTACTTC.

This rearrangement joins TRBV7-9 to TRBJ2-2; D is undetermined. The CDR3 length is 12 residues. Germline V lookup: CDR1 SEHNR, CDR2 FQNEAQ (reference sequence). Trimming cost V 4 bases and J 5 bases, with 5 bases left between them. CDR3 bases: TGTGCCAGCAGCTCCCCAACCGGGGAGCTGTTTTTT. Translating it yields CASSSPTGELFF.

The V gene is TRBV5-6, the J gene TRBJ2-5; weak D call: TRBD1 (6 bases). The ends were cut back, 1 base at V and 1 base at J, with 14 bases in the middle. Germline V lookup: CDR1 SGHDT, CDR2 YYEEEE. This CDR3 is 16 amino acids long. The CDR3 DNA is TGTGCCAGCAGCTTGCTCCCCAGGGGCCTCCAAGAGACCCAGTACTTC. Encoded protein: CASSLLPRGLQETQYF.